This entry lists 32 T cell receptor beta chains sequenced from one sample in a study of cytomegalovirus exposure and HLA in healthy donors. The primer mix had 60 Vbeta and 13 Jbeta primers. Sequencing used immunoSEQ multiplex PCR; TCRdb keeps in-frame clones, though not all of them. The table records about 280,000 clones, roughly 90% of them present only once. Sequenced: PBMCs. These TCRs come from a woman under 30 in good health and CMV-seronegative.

The CDR3 nucleotides are TGTGCCAGCAGCTTAGACAGGCCCGGGGAGCTGTTTTTT. This encodes CASSLDRPGELFF. The chain uses TRBV11-3 and TRBJ2-2; D remains unclear. The V end lost 0 bases, the J end lost 6 bases, and 5 bases lay between the germline ends. The CDR3 extends over 13 amino acids. Germline lookup yields CDR1 SGHNT and CDR2 YENEEA.

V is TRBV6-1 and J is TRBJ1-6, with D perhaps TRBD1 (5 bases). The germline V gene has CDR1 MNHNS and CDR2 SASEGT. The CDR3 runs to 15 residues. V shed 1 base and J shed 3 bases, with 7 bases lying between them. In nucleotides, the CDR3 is TGTGCCAGCAGTGAAGGGGGACTCTATAATTCACCCCTCCACTTT. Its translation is CASSEGGLYNSPLHF.

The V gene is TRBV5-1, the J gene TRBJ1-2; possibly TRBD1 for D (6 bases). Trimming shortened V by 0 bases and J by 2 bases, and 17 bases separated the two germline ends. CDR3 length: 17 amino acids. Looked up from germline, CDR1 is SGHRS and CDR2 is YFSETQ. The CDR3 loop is CASSLGPWTAENYGYTF. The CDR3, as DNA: TGCGCCAGCAGCTTGGGCCCTTGGACAGCCGAGAACTATGGCTACACCTTC.

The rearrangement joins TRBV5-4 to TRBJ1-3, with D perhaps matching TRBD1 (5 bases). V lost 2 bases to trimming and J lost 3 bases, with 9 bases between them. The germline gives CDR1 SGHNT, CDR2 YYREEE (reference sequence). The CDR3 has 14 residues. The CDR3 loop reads CASSLRGNGNTIYF. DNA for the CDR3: TGTGCCAGCAGCTTACGGGGGAATGGAAACACCATATATTTT. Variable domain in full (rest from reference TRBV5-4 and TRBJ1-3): ETGVTQSPTHLIKTRGQQVTLRCSSQSGHNTVSWYQQALGQGPQFIFQYYREEENGRGNFPPRFSGLQFPNYSSELNVNALELDDSALYLCASSLRGNGNTIYFGEGSWLTVV.

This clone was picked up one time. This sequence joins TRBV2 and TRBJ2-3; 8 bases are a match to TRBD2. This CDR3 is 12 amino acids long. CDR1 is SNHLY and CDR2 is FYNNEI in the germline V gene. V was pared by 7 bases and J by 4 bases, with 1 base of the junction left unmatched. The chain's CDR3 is CASIGGADTQYF. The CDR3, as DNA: TGTGCCAGCATCGGGGGGGCAGATACGCAGTATTTT. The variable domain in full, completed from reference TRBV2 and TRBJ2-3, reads EPEVTQTPSHQVTQMGQEVILRCVPISNHLYFYWYRQILGQKVEFLVSFYNNEISEKSEIFDDQFSVERPDGSNFTLKIRSTKLEDSAMYFCASIGGADTQYFGPGTRLTVL.

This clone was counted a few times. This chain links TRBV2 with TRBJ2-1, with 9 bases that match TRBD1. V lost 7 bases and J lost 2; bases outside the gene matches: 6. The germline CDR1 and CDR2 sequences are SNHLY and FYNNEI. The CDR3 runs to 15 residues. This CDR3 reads CASTPGQGPYNEQFF. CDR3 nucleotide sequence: TGTGCCAGCACCCCCGGACAGGGGCCCTACAATGAGCAGTTCTTC.

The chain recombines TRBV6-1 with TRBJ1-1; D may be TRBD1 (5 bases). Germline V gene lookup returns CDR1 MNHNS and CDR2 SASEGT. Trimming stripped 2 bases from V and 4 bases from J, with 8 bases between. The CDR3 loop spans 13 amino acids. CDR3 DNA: TGTGCCAGCAGTGAAACGGGGGTCACTGAAGCTTTCTTT. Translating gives CASSETGVTEAFF.

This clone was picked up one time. CDR3 sequence: CSVEDRRRTGSVRGTEAFF. In nucleotides, the CDR3 is TGCAGCGTTGAAGATCGGAGACGGACAGGATCGGTACGGGGCACTGAAGCTTTCTTT. The V gene is TRBV29-1, the J gene TRBJ1-1; 7 positions agree with TRBD1. This CDR3 contains 19 residues. V shed 0 bases, J shed 4 bases, and the junction held 20 bases outside the gene matches. Germline-derived CDR1 and CDR2 are SQVTM and ANQGSEA.

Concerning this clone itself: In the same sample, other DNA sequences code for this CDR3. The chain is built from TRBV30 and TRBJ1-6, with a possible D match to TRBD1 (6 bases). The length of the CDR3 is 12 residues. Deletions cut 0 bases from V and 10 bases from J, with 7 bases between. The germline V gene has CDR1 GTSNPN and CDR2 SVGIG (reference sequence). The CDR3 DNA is TGTGCCTGGAGTGTACAGGGATCACCCCTCCACTTT. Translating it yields CAWSVQGSPLHF.

As DNA, the CDR3 is TGTGCCAGCAGACAGGCCACTAACTATGGCTACACCTTC. Translation: CASRQATNYGYTF. The chain has TRBV19 and TRBJ1-2, with D tentatively TRBD1 (6 bases). Germline loops: CDR1 LNHDA, CDR2 SQIVND (reference sequence). Deletions cut 9 bases from V and 0 bases from J, with 11 bases between. The length of the CDR3 is 13 residues.

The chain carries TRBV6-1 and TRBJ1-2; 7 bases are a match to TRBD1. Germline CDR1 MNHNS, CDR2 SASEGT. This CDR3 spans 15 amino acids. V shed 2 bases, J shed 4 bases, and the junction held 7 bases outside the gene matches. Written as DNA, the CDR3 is TGTGCCAGCAGTGAAAGGTGGGGACAGCCCTATGGCTACACCTTC. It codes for CASSERWGQPYGYTF.

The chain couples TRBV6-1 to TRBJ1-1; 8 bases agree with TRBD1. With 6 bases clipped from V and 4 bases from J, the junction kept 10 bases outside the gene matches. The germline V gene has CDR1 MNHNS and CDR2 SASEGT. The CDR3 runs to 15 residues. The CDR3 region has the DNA TGTGCCAGCAGGCGCGGACAGGGAGAGAGCACTGAAGCTTTCTTT. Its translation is CASRRGQGESTEAFF.

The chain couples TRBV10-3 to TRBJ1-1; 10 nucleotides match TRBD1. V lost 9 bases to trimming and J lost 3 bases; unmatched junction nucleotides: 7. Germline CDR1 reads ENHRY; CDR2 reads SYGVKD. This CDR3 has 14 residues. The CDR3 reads CAIGDRGSDTEAFF. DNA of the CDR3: TGTGCCATTGGGGACAGGGGTAGTGACACTGAAGCTTTCTTT.

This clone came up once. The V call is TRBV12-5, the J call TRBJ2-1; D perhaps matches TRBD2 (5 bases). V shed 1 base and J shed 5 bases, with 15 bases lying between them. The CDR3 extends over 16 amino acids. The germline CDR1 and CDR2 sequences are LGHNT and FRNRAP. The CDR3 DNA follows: TGTGCTAGTGGTTTGGACCGGGATTCAACGAACAATGAGCAGTTCTTC. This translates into CASGLDRDSTNNEQFF.

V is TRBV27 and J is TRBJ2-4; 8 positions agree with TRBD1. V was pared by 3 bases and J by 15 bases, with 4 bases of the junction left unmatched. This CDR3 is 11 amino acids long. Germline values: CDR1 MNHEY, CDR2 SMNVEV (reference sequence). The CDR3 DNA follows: TGTGCCAGCAGTTTCAGGGGGCGGGTGTACTTC. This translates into CASSFRGRVYF.

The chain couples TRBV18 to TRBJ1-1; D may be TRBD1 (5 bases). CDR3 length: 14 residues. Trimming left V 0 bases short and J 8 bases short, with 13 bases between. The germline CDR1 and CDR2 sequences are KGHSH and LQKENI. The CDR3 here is CASSPPADRAEAFF. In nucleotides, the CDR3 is TGTGCCAGCTCACCACCCGCAGACAGAGCCGAAGCTTTCTTT.

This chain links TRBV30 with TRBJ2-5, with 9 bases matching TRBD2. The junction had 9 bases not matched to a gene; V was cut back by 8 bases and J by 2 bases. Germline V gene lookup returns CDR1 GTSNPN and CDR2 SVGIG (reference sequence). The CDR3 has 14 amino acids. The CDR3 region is CAGKGLAGQETQYF. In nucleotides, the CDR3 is TGTGCCGGAAAGGGGCTAGCGGGGCAAGAGACCCAGTACTTC.

The CDR3 DNA is TGCAGCGCCGTACTAGCGGGGGGGCGGGGCGGGGAGCTGTTTTTT. This codes for CSAVLAGGRGGELFF. This chain connects TRBV29-1 to TRBJ2-2, with 13 bases identical to TRBD2. CDR1 and CDR2 (germline): SQVTM, ANQGSEA. The CDR3 is 15 amino acids. V shed 7 bases and J 7 bases; nucleotides not matched to a gene: 9.

DNA of the CDR3: TGTGCCAGCAAGACCCCAACCGGGACAGTTAATTCACCCCTCCACTTT. Encoded protein: CASKTPTGTVNSPLHF. J is TRBJ1-6 and V is TRBV6-7; TRBD1 agrees at 7 bases. TRBV6-7 qualifies as an ORF whose function is uncertain. V lost 7 bases and J lost 6; bases outside the gene matches: 12. The CDR3 is 16 residues long.

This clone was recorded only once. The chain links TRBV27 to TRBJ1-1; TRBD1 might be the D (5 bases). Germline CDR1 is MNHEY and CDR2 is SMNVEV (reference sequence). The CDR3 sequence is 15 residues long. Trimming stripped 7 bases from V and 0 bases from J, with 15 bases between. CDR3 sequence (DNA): TGTGCCAGCAACCCTCGGGGGGACTTGAACACTGAAGCTTTCTTT. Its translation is CASNPRGDLNTEAFF.

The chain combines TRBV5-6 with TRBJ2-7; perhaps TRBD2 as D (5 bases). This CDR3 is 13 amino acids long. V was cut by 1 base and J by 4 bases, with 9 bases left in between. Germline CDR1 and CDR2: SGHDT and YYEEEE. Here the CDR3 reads CASSLFRRYEQYF. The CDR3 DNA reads TGTGCCAGCAGCTTGTTCAGGAGGTACGAGCAGTACTTC.

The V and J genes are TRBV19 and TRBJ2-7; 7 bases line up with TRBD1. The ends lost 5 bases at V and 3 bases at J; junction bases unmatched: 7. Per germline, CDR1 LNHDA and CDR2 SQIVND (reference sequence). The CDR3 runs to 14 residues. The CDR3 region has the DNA TGTGCCAGTAGTTTCAACCGGGACAGCTACGAGCAGTACTTC. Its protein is CASSFNRDSYEQYF.

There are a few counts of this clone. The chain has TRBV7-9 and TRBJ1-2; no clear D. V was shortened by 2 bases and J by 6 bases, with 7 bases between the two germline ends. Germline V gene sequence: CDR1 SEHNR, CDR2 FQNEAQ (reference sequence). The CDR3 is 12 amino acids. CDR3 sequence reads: CASSLREDGYTF. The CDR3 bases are TGTGCCAGCAGCTTACGGGAGGATGGCTACACCTTC.

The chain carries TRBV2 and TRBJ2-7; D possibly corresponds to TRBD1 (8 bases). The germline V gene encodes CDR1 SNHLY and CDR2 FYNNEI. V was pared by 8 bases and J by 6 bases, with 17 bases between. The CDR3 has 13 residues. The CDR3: CASVVTGGVEQYF. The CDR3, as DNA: TGTGCCAGCGTTGTCACAGGGGGGGTCGAGCAGTACTTC.

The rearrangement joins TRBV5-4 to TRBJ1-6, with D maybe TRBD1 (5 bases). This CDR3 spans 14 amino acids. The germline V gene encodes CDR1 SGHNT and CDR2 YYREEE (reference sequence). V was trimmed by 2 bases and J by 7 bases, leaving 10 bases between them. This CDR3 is CASSFLGGNSPLHF. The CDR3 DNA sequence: TGTGCCAGCAGCTTTTTGGGGGGGAATTCACCCCTCCACTTT.

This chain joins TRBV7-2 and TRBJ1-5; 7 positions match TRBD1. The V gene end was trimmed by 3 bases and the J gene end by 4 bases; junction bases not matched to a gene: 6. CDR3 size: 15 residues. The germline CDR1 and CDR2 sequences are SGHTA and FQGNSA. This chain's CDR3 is CASSFSDRPNQPQHF. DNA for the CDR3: TGTGCCAGCAGCTTTTCGGACAGGCCGAATCAGCCCCAGCATTTT.

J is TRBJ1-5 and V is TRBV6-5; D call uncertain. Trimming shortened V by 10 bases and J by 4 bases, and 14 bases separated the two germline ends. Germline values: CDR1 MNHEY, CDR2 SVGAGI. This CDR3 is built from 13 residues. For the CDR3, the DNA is TGTGCCACCTCACCCATAGCAAATCAGCCCCAGCATTTT. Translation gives CATSPIANQPQHF.

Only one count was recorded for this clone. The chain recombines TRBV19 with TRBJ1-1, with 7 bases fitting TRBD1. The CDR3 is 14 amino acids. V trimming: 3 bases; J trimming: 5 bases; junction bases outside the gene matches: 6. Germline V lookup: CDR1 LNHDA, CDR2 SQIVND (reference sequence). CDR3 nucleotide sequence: TGTGCCAGTAGTATTGAAGGGGGCGGTACTGAAGCTTTCTTT. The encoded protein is CASSIEGGGTEAFF.

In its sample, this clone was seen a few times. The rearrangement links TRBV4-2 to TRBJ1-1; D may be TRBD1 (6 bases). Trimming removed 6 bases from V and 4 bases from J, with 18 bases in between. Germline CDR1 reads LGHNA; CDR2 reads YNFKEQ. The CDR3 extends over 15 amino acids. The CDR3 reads CASRGSGGGGTEAFF. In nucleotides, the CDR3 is TGTGCCAGCAGGGGCAGTGGGGGCGGGGGCACTGAAGCTTTCTTT.

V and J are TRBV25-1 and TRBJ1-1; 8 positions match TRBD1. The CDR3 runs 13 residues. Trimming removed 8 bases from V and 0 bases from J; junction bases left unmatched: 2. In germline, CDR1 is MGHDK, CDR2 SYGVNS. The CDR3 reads CASRGQVNTEAFF. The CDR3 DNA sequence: TGTGCCAGCCGGGGACAGGTGAACACTGAAGCTTTCTTT.

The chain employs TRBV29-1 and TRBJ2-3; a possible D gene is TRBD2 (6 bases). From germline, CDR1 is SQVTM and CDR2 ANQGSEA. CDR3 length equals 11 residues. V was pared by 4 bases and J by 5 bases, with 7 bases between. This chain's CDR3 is CSVGGGDTQYF. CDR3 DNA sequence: TGCAGCGTTGGGGGAGGAGATACGCAGTATTTT.

The CDR3 DNA reads as TGTGCCAGCAGCCCGAGACAGGTTTCCTCTGGGGCCAACGTCCTGACTTTC. This sequence encodes CASSPRQVSSGANVLTF. The genes are TRBV2 and TRBJ2-6; possible D gene TRBD1, 6 bases. Per germline, CDR1 SNHLY and CDR2 FYNNEI. Trimming left V 6 bases short and J 0 bases short, with 15 bases between. This CDR3 contains 17 residues.